This T cell receptor (beta chain) emerged from a study of T cell responses to AZD1222 COVID-19 vaccine (dated by TCRdb to the early 2020s). Broadly, across the study: TCR sequencing covered 230 to 250 trial participants: 200 to 220 given two doses of AZD1222 and about 26 given two doses of MenACWY control vaccine. Trial participants were enrolled by age into subgroups of 18-55, 56-69 and 70-plus years, and 148, 28 and 57 TCR-sequenced participants, respectively, were included in these subgroups.

In the paper's terms, the time point label means: about 28 days (+/-7) after the second vaccine dose. AZD1222 recipients with second doses at about 4 weeks or about 12 weeks were pooled, because spike-specific TCR depth and breadth did not differ between schedules. Vaccinee samples came from UK trials COV001 and COV002, including a single-blind randomized controlled phase 2/3 trial of AZD1222 (ChAdOx1 nCoV-19) in healthy adults. Trial participant PBMC samples were collected at day 0 and day 28 after the second dose for TCRbeta chain sequencing. Trimming leaves V shorter by 4 bases and J shorter by 6 bases, with the junction holding 17 bases beyond the gene matches. Counted from cysteine to phenylalanine, this CDR3 has 18 amino acids. CDR3 DNA only is kept here, 54 bases in frame from base 1. The germline V gene gives CDR1 as MDHEN and CDR2 as SYDVKM. The CDR3 regions of human TCRbeta chains were analyzed by immunosequencing. As for how the authors treated the data: Repertoire TCRs were checked for matches against a reference library of SARS-CoV-2-specific TCRs that had been generated using the MIRA antigen-specificity platform. Breadth was defined as the fraction of unique TCRs that were SARS-CoV-2-associated. Depth was defined as the fraction of total T cells that were SARS-CoV-2-associated. Using the MIRA data, each spike-specific TCR was mapped to the spike region that the TCR reacts to and placed in a CD4 or CD8 class. Log10-transformed breadth and depth values were compared by one-way ANOVA with Sidak's multiple comparisons tests. TCRdb carries this immuneACCESS record with in-frame sequences only. Its versions omit some clonotypes, under half of them owing to an unresolved V gene in the studies checked, with the rest unexplained. V, J and clone size are those of that table, while D and trimming were read from the DNA. Counted in this sample were 110,000 to 150,000 clones; approximately 90% of them appeared once. 3% to 3.5% of the sample comes from the top ten.

The study at large found these results: The 56-69-year group was small, and its depth increase did not reach significance, likely because of low power. CD4 TCRs associated with the vaccine covered the entire spike protein, and the dominant responses were in regions 160-218 and 743-854. Conclusions about previously exposed vaccinees were limited because only a handful of AZD1222 recipients were SARS-CoV-2 seropositive at baseline. After two AZD1222 doses, both the breadth and the depth of spike-specific TCRs were significantly higher than at day 0 and than in MenACWY recipients. Because no day 14 peak-response samples were available, repertoires were characterized only after the peak T cell response. Most participants were white British and females outnumbered males, and the authors suggested that clonal diversity may have been underestimated. Reportedly, almost half of the unique spike-specific TCRs recognized epitopes lying outside the regions that are mutated in the B.1.351 and B.1.1.7 variants.

With respect to this clone: This receptor's antigen is unknown. The input lacks base qualities; no much larger clone sits a single base away.

This sequence was found in an adult who received the AZD1222 COVID-19 vaccine. Rearrangement joined TRBV28 to TRBJ2-1; a stretch of 8 junction bases matches TRBD2. Sequencing used peripheral blood, obtained 28 days after the second AZD1222 dose. At the DNA level, the sequence is TGTGCCAGCAGTTCAGGAGGGAAGCGGGAGATGTGGGGCAATGAGCAGTTCTTC. The translation is CASSSGGKREMWGNEQFF. Beyond the CDR3, the reference TRBV28 and TRBJ2-1 genes provide the residues; the full variable domain reads: DVKVTQSSRYLVKRTGEKVFLECVQDMDHENMFWYRQDPGLGLRLIYFSYDVKMKEKGDIPEGYSVSREKKERFSLILESASTNQTSMYLCASSSGGKREMWGNEQFFGPGTRLTVL.